Each of the 7 T cell receptor beta chains below was sequenced from the same sample in a study of technical replicates of blood from several donors. The table came from immunoSEQ multiplex PCR; TCRdb's copy has only in-frame clones and leaves some out. Altogether 53,000 or so clones are present, roughly 95% being singletons, with the ten largest covering around 4.2%. The sequenced material came from PBMCs. Receptors originate from a human donor in good health. Some clones in this sample may be carry-over from other donors' samples.

The genes are TRBV10-3 and TRBJ2-1; 7 bases are a match to TRBD2. J gave up 5 bases and V 7 bases, and 8 bases lay outside the gene matches. Germline V gene lookup returns CDR1 ENHRY and CDR2 SYGVKD. The CDR3 is 14 amino acids. Written as DNA, the CDR3 is TGTGCCATCACCTCCGCGGGGGTCCACAATGAGCAGTTCTTC. It specifies CAITSAGVHNEQFF.

The chain has TRBV5-4 and TRBJ1-6; tentative D call: TRBD1 (5 bases). Germline V gene sequence: CDR1 SGHNT, CDR2 YYREEE (reference sequence). V lost 4 bases and J 6 bases, leaving 14 bases between the germline ends. The CDR3 is 15 residues long. CDR3 residues: CASSPFGGVNSPLHF. CDR3 bases: TGTGCCAGCAGCCCTTTCGGAGGGGTTAATTCACCCCTCCACTTT.

The chain uses TRBV15 and TRBJ2-7; maybe TRBD1 (6 bases). Trimming took off 8 bases at V and 7 bases at J, with 12 bases between the two ends. The CDR3 spans 11 residues. Germline assignment: CDR1 LNHNV and CDR2 YYDKDF (reference sequence). The CDR3 nucleotides read TGTGCCACCCACAGGGCTGGGGAGCAGTACTTC. Translated: CATHRAGEQYF.

Here the CDR3 DNA reads TGTGCCAGCAGCTTAGATACAGGTGTCCGGGAGACCCAGTACTTC. It yields the protein CASSLDTGVRETQYF. The V call is TRBV7-7, the J call TRBJ2-5; tentative D call: TRBD1 (5 bases). Trimming stripped 1 base from V and 5 bases from J, with 14 bases between. The germline V gene has CDR1 SSHAT and CDR2 FNYEAQ (reference sequence). The CDR3 sequence is 15 residues long.

This sequence joins TRBV4-3 and TRBJ1-5; D is ambiguous. CDR3 length: 15 amino acids. From germline, CDR1 is LGHNA and CDR2 YSLEER. V was trimmed by 0 bases and J by 0 bases, leaving 6 bases between them. CDR3 DNA sequence: TGCGCCAGCAGCCAAGATCGGGATAGCAATCAGCCCCAGCATTTT. Its protein is CASSQDRDSNQPQHF.

The V call is TRBV4-1, the J call TRBJ2-1; 9 nucleotides agree with TRBD2. Trimming took 4 bases from V and 4 from J; bases not matched to a gene: 5. Germline CDR1 reads MGHRA; CDR2 reads YSYEKL. The CDR3 extends over 15 amino acids. CDR3 sequence: CASSRERGEYNEQFF. CDR3 DNA sequence: TGCGCCAGCAGCCGAGAGCGGGGGGAGTACAATGAGCAGTTCTTC.

The V gene is TRBV14, the J gene TRBJ2-3, with D possibly matching TRBD1 (6 bases). Germline V gene lookup returns CDR1 SGHDN and CDR2 FVKESK. Trimming pared 4 bases from V and 0 bases from J, leaving 11 bases between. The CDR3 contains 15 residues. The CDR3 loop reads CASSLGTTSTDTQYF. As DNA, the CDR3 is TGTGCCAGCAGCCTCGGGACAACTAGCACAGATACGCAGTATTTT. Looking up the rest from reference TRBV14 and TRBJ2-3 gives the full variable domain: EAGVTQFPSHSVIEKGQTVTLRCDPISGHDNLYWYRRVMGKEIKFLLHFVKESKQDESGMPNNRFLAERTGGTYSTLKVQPAELEDSGVYFCASSLGTTSTDTQYFGPGTRLTVL.